Here is one TCR beta chain with its context. V was cut by 6 bases and J by 10 bases, with 11 bases left in between. Germline V gene data show CDR1 as SGHDT and CDR2 as YYEEEE. CDR3 length: 11 residues. The entry originates in a study of blood T cell repertoires in COVID-19. Whole-study context: Researchers got acute and convalescent COVID-19 samples from the United States, Italy and Spain. Sources were T cells, B-cell-depleted T cells, or PBMCs; the material itself was cDNA or gDNA.

Patients in Seattle were enrolled during active infection, then followed longitudinally. As originally analysed: Nucleated cell counts were estimated from reference gene primer amplification. Generated by immunoSEQ multiplex PCR, the TCRdb table keeps only in-frame clones and is missing some. For V, J and clone size, that table is used; D and trimming come from the DNA. In the table there are roughly 50,000 clones, approximately 83% of which are singletons. The sequenced sample consisted of peripheral blood. The TCR sequence derives from a woman older than 75 with COVID-19, enrolled during active disease. V gene TRBV5-6 combines with J gene TRBJ2-1, with D perhaps matching TRBD1 (6 bases). CDR3 protein: CASTKDSEQFF. The CDR3 DNA reads as TGTGCCAGCACCAAGGACAGCGAGCAGTTCTTC.